This T cell receptor (beta chain) was sequenced during a study of blood T cell repertoires in COVID-19. The wider study: Nucleic acid was either cDNA or gDNA, and it came from T cells, B-cell-depleted T cells, or PBMCs.

Repertoires were generated with immunoSEQ multiplex PCR, while TCRdb's copy carries only in-frame clones and drops some. This table has around 250,000 clones, roughly 85% appearing once. The CDR3 runs 14 residues. The V end lost 6 bases, the J end lost 4 bases, and 13 bases lay between the germline ends. CDR1 is LNHDA and CDR2 is SQIVND in the germline V gene (reference sequence). The sequence was collected from a young woman with acute or convalescent COVID-19. The V and J genes are TRBV19 and TRBJ1-5; weak D call: TRBD1 (6 bases). The specimen was peripheral blood. Written as DNA, the CDR3 is TGTGCCAGTAGCCGCAGGGGCGGTAATCAGCCCCAGCATTTT. Protein product: CASSRRGGNQPQHF.